Here is one TCR beta chain with its context. Its antigen is currently unknown. The data belong to a study of brain T cells in children with intractable seizures. Time point defined: blood from clinic visit 5 months post-surgery; TSC patient then seizure free. The sequenced cases were selected for having the highest brain T cell transcript signatures. Patients received at least one anti-epileptic drug before surgery. The method was immunoSEQ multiplex PCR; TCRdb's version includes in-frame clones alone and lacks a portion of them. Among about 340,000 clones listed, roughly 92% were seen once. CDR1 and CDR2 (germline): KGHDR, SFDVKD. V shed 1 base, J shed 9 bases, and the junction held 16 bases outside the gene matches. The CDR3 contains 18 residues. Study results and limitations: Only CDR3 sequence similarity suggested viral specificity, without known HCMV serostatus. Clones missing pre-surgery may reflect undersampling of that blood sample.

The sample here was peripheral blood, taken less than 6 months after surgery. This TCR derives from a boy under three years old with tuberous sclerosis and intractable seizures. The chain links TRBV24-1 to TRBJ2-3; 9 bases are a match to TRBD2. CDR3 in amino acids: CATSDFRLGLAGVGTQYF. CDR3 sequence (DNA): TGTGCCACCAGTGATTTTCGTTTGGGACTAGCCGGGGTCGGGACGCAGTATTTT.